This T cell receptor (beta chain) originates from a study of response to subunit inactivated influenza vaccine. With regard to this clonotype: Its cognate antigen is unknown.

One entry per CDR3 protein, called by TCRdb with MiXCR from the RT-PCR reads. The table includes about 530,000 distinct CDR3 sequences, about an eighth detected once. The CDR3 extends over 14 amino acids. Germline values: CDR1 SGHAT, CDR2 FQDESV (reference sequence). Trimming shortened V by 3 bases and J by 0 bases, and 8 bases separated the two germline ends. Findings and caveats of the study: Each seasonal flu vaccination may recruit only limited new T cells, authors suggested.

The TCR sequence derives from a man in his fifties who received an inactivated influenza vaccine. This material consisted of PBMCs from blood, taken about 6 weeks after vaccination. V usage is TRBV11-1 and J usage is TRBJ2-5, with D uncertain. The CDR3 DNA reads TGTGCCAGCAGCTTCATGGGTAACCAAGAGACCCAGTACTTC. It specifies CASSFMGNQETQYF.